The clone carrying this T cell receptor (beta chain) showed up just a few times. Antigen: not known. Sequenced with the Oncomine TCR Beta short-read assay was DNA taken from cultured CD4+ T cells. A single record per CDR3 protein comes from TCRdb applying MiXCR to the PCR reads. The table lists about 21,000 distinct CDR3 sequences, roughly 44% of them singletons. The data derive from a study of vaccination and CD4 T cells after COVID-19. The treatment here: approximately nine-day PBMC culture with coronavirus spike peptide pools or control peptides (ViraFEST assay). This CDR3 is 11 amino acids long. Germline V gene sequence: CDR1 MNHEY, CDR2 SVGEGT. The V gene lost 6 bases and the J gene lost 0 bases, with 2 bases spanning the gap.

Sample: CD4+ T cells from blood, cultured in vitro, taken before SARS-CoV-2 vaccination. The chain links TRBV6-2 or TRBV6-3 to TRBJ2-5; no clear D. This clonotype originated in a human donor who received a COVID-19 vaccine. The CDR3 protein is CASRNQETQYF. The CDR3 DNA follows: TGTGCCAGCAGGAACCAAGAGACCCAGTACTTC.